Following are 15 T cell receptor beta chains from one sample sequenced in a study of cytomegalovirus exposure and HLA in healthy donors. The PCR was carried out with 60 Vbeta primers and 13 Jbeta primers. The method was immunoSEQ multiplex PCR; TCRdb's version includes in-frame clones alone and lacks a portion of them. The sample lists around 110,000 clones; 65% were seen once. The material sequenced was PBMCs. All receptors come from a woman aged 40 to 55 in good health and CMV-seropositive.

V gene TRBV6-1 combines with J gene TRBJ1-1; D is uncertain. The CDR3 runs 13 residues. Germline-derived CDR1 and CDR2 are MNHNS and SASEGT. V was clipped by 6 bases and J by 6 bases, with 14 bases between them. CDR3 amino acids: CASSETGWSEAFF. The CDR3 DNA sequence: TGTGCCAGCAGCGAGACGGGATGGTCTGAAGCTTTCTTT.

In this sample, this clone turned up a few times. The chain links TRBV15 to TRBJ2-5; 7 bases agree with TRBD2. CDR3 length equals 17 residues. The germline V gene has CDR1 LNHNV and CDR2 YYDKDF (reference sequence). V shed 3 bases and J 1 base; nucleotides not matched to a gene: 11. CDR3 DNA: TGTGCCACCAGCAGGACGGGGAGGGGTTTCGGCCAAGAGACCCAGTACTTC. Translated: CATSRTGRGFGQETQYF. The full variable domain, its missing parts supplied by reference TRBV15 and TRBJ2-5, is DAMVIQNPRYQVTQFGKPVTLSCSQTLNHNVMYWYQQKSSQAPKLLFHYYDKDFNNEADTPDNFQSRRPNTSFCFLDIRSPGLGDTAMYLCATSRTGRGFGQETQYFGPGTRLLVL.

This clone was counted between two and nine times. This chain joins TRBV5-1 and TRBJ1-4; D ambiguous. Germline values: CDR1 SGHRS, CDR2 YFSETQ. The CDR3 contains 13 residues. V lost 0 bases to trimming and J lost 6 bases, with 6 bases between them. CDR3 coding DNA: TGCGCCAGCAGCTTGGCCATTGATGAAAAACTGTTTTTT. Translated, it gives CASSLAIDEKLFF.

The gene calls are TRBV18 and TRBJ2-7; no reliable D call. This CDR3 is 14 amino acids long. Trimming removed 1 base at V and 3 bases at J, with 10 bases between. Germline V lookup: CDR1 KGHSH, CDR2 LQKENI. The CDR3 loop is CASSPRTDHYEQYF. As DNA, the CDR3 is TGTGCCAGCTCACCACGAACAGACCACTACGAGCAGTACTTC.

V usage is TRBV28 and J usage is TRBJ2-4, with D perhaps matching TRBD2 (6 bases). Germline V gene sequence: CDR1 MDHEN, CDR2 SYDVKM. The length of the CDR3 is 16 residues. V lost 2 bases to trimming and J lost 0 bases, with 11 bases between them. This CDR3 is CASSLISGLAKNIQYF. The CDR3 DNA is TGTGCCAGCAGTTTAATTAGCGGTTTAGCCAAAAACATTCAGTACTTC.

The chain carries TRBV19 and TRBJ1-1; D is possibly TRBD1 (5 bases). The CDR3 totals 13 residues. The V gene lost 1 base and the J gene lost 4 bases, with 7 bases spanning the gap. Per the germline V gene, CDR1 is LNHDA and CDR2 is SQIVND (reference sequence). DNA for the CDR3: TGTGCCAGTAGTATAGCGGGGGGCACTGAAGCTTTCTTT. Its protein is CASSIAGGTEAFF.

This clone was seen a handful of times. The rearrangement links TRBV10-3 to TRBJ2-3; 9 nucleotides align to TRBD1. Germline CDR1 and CDR2: ENHRY and SYGVKD. J was trimmed by 4 bases and V by 6 bases; bases with no gene match: 2. This CDR3 has 13 residues. This CDR3 reads CAIRGTGPDTQYF. The CDR3 region has the DNA TGTGCCATCAGGGGGACAGGGCCAGATACGCAGTATTTT.

This CDR3 is CASSTESGGSWGRTEAFF. Written as DNA, the CDR3 is TGTGCCAGCAGTACCGAATCAGGGGGCTCGTGGGGAAGGACTGAAGCTTTCTTT. The chain uses TRBV27 and TRBJ1-1; 8 nucleotides agree with TRBD1. V was clipped by 5 bases and J by 5 bases; unmatched bases: 19. Germline assignment: CDR1 MNHEY and CDR2 SMNVEV (reference sequence). The CDR3 is made up of 18 amino acids.

The chain couples TRBV10-3 to TRBJ2-1; 15 bases map to TRBD2. Per the germline V gene, CDR1 is ENHRY and CDR2 is SYGVKD. J lost 9 bases, V lost 6 bases, and 9 bases had no gene match. The CDR3 length is 16 residues. The CDR3 coding sequence is TGTGCCATCAGGGGACTAGCGGGAGGCGCTTTGAGTGAGCAGTTCTTC. Protein sequence: CAIRGLAGGALSEQFF.

This clone came up once. The chain recombines TRBV27 with TRBJ2-1, with 10 bases fitting TRBD2. J gave up 5 bases and V 2 bases, and 3 bases lay outside the gene matches. Germline CDR1 MNHEY, CDR2 SMNVEV (reference sequence). There are 15 residues in the CDR3. The CDR3, as DNA: TGTGCCAGCAGTTTACTAGCGGGAGTGAACAATGAGCAGTTCTTC. The encoded protein is CASSLLAGVNNEQFF.

The table lists this clone with a count of one. CDR3 residues: CASSVTGGSYEQYF. Here the CDR3 DNA reads TGCGCCAGCAGCGTTACAGGGGGCTCCTACGAGCAGTACTTC. The J gene is TRBJ2-7, the V gene TRBV5-1, with 8 bases fitting TRBD1. V trimming: 4 bases; J trimming: 0 bases; junction bases outside the gene matches: 3. Germline values: CDR1 SGHRS, CDR2 YFSETQ. The CDR3 sequence is 14 residues long.

The V call is TRBV7-9, the J call TRBJ2-7; possible D gene TRBD1, 6 bases. Looked up from germline, CDR1 is SEHNR and CDR2 is FQNEAQ (reference sequence). V lost 5 bases and J 2 bases, leaving 10 bases between the germline ends. The CDR3 is made up of 13 amino acids. Here the CDR3 reads CASSPRGTYEQYF. CDR3 in DNA: TGTGCCAGCAGCCCGAGGGGGACCTACGAGCAGTACTTC. Variable domain in full (rest from reference TRBV7-9 and TRBJ2-7): DTGVSQNPRHKITKRGQNVTFRCDPISEHNRLYWYRQTLGQGPEFLTYFQNEAQLEKSRLLSDRFSAERPKGSFSTLEIQRTEQGDSAMYLCASSPRGTYEQYFGPGTRLTVT.

The chain joins TRBV7-2 to TRBJ2-3; TRBD2 matches at 7 bases. The junction had 13 bases not matched to a gene; V was cut back by 5 bases and J by 5 bases. Germline CDR1 reads SGHTA; CDR2 reads FQGNSA. The CDR3 is made up of 16 amino acids. CDR3 sequence reads: CASSGGGPHRGDTQYF. The CDR3 coding sequence is TGTGCCAGCAGCGGGGGAGGGCCACATAGAGGAGATACGCAGTATTTT.

CDR3 sequence reads: CASSLTPTGASGANVLTF. Here the CDR3 DNA reads TGTGCCAGCAGCTTAACCCCGACAGGGGCCTCGGGGGCCAACGTCCTGACTTTC. The chain has TRBV7-8 and TRBJ2-6, with TRBD1 identical over 8 bases. Trimming removed 2 bases from V and 4 bases from J; junction bases left unmatched: 10. CDR3 length equals 18 residues. Germline CDR1 reads SGHVS; CDR2 reads FQNEAQ.

This chain uses TRBV11-2 with TRBJ2-7; D not certain. Trimming shortened V by 5 bases and J by 4 bases, and 9 bases separated the two germline ends. The CDR3 spans 12 residues. The germline V gene has CDR1 SGHAT and CDR2 FQNNGV. The CDR3 nucleotides read TGTGCCAGCAGCGCCCCGGGTTACGAGCAGTACTTC. Translating it yields CASSAPGYEQYF.